Shown below are 11 T cell receptor beta chains from a single sample sequenced in a study of blood T cell repertoires in COVID-19 (dated by TCRdb to 2019 to 2021). The library was produced with the immunoSEQ multiplex PCR assay. As stored in TCRdb, this immuneACCESS dataset retains in-frame rearrangements with V and J assigned. A fraction of the clones does not appear; measured against another copy, unresolved V genes explain less than half of the discrepancy, and the remainder lacks a known reason. The table for this sample lists around 140,000 clones; roughly 84% of them were counted only once. Of the sample, 1.4% is held by the ten largest clones. Specimen: peripheral blood. The receptors come from a man between 60 and 70 years old with acute or convalescent COVID-19.

The chain employs TRBV12-5 and TRBJ2-2; 11 nucleotides line up with TRBD2. The CDR3 consists of 15 residues. Germline CDR1 reads LGHNT; CDR2 reads FRNRAP. J gave up 8 bases and V 6 bases, and 8 bases lay outside the gene matches. CDR3: CASGPLAGVLGELFF. CDR3 DNA: TGTGCTAGTGGACCACTAGCGGGAGTCCTGGGGGAGCTGTTTTTT.

This clone has just a few counts. J is TRBJ1-2 and V is TRBV5-8; 8 bases are shared with TRBD1. The CDR3 extends over 13 amino acids. Trimming took 2 bases from V and 6 from J; bases not matched to a gene: 3. CDR1 is SGHTS, CDR2 YDEGEE, per germline. The CDR3 sequence is CASSLLDRDGYTF. The CDR3 DNA sequence: TGTGCCAGCAGCTTATTGGACAGGGATGGCTACACCTTC. Drawing the rest from reference TRBV5-8 and TRBJ1-2, the complete variable domain is EAGVTQSPTHLIKTRGQQATLRCSPISGHTSVYWYQQALGLGLQFLLWYDEGEERNRGNFPPRFSGRQFPNYSSELNVNALELEDSALYLCASSLLDRDGYTFGSGTRLTVV.

The rearrangement joins TRBV7-6 to TRBJ2-7; D not certain. V gave up 2 bases and J gave up 3 bases, with 2 bases separating them. Germline CDR1 reads SGHVS; CDR2 reads FNYEAQ. The CDR3 totals 11 residues. The CDR3 coding sequence is TGTGCCAGCAGCTTATACTACGAGCAGTACTTC. It is translated as CASSLYYEQYF.

The count of this clone is one. This chain links TRBV10-3 with TRBJ2-1; tentative D call: TRBD2 (5 bases). CDR1 and CDR2 from the germline V gene are ENHRY and SYGVKD. This CDR3 is built from 12 residues. The V and J ends lost 6 bases and 10 bases respectively, with 13 bases between them. The CDR3 DNA sequence: TGTGCCATCAGCAACGGGGATAGCGAGCAGTTCTTC. Protein: CAISNGDSEQFF.

The CDR3, as DNA: TGTGCCAGCAGTGACCGAGACAGGGGGGATGTGACTGAAGCTTTCTTT. This gives the protein CASSDRDRGDVTEAFF. The chain carries TRBV25-1 and TRBJ1-1, with 9 bases aligning to TRBD1. Per germline, CDR1 MGHDK and CDR2 SYGVNS. V shed 3 bases, J shed 5 bases, and the junction held 10 bases outside the gene matches. This CDR3 has 16 amino acids.

The chain employs TRBV9 and TRBJ1-2; the D gene is possibly TRBD1 (5 bases). Trimming cost V 3 bases and J 5 bases, with 14 bases left between them. This CDR3 contains 14 residues. Germline V gene data show CDR1 as SGDLS and CDR2 as YYNGEE. CDR3 DNA: TGTGCCAGCAGCGAAGCGGGGGTCCCATATGGCTACACCTTC. Translating it yields CASSEAGVPYGYTF. Supplemented by reference TRBV9 and TRBJ1-2, the full variable domain reads DSGVTQTPKHLITATGQRVTLRCSPRSGDLSVYWYQQSLDQGLQFLIQYYNGEERAKGNILERFSAQQFPDLHSELNLSSLELGDSALYFCASSEAGVPYGYTFGSGTRLTVV.

The CDR3 protein is CASSPGLAALYEQYF. DNA for the CDR3: TGTGCCAGCAGTCCCGGACTAGCGGCCCTCTACGAGCAGTACTTC. The chain carries TRBV27 and TRBJ2-7, with 10 bases that match TRBD2. This CDR3 has 15 amino acids. Losses at the gene ends were 5 bases for V and 3 bases for J; bases not matched to a gene: 7. The germline V gene has CDR1 MNHEY and CDR2 SMNVEV (reference sequence).

V and J are TRBV2 and TRBJ1-3, with D perhaps matching TRBD1 (6 bases). V was trimmed by 8 bases and J by 4 bases, leaving 12 bases between them. The CDR3 is 13 residues long. Germline-derived CDR1 and CDR2 are SNHLY and FYNNEI. The CDR3 region is CASGARGGNTIYF. CDR3 coding DNA: TGTGCCAGCGGCGCCAGGGGAGGAAACACCATATATTTT.

This chain links TRBV6-6 with TRBJ1-5, with TRBD1 as a possible D gene (6 bases). The CDR3 covers 16 residues. Germline-derived CDR1 and CDR2 are MNHNY and SVGAGI (reference sequence). V was shortened by 0 bases and J by 1 base, with 10 bases between the two germline ends. CDR3 region: CASSYSKGVSNQPQHF. CDR3 bases: TGTGCCAGCAGTTACTCTAAGGGGGTAAGCAATCAGCCCCAGCATTTT.

The chain recombines TRBV3-1 (or the pseudogene TRBV3-2) with TRBJ2-5; tentative D call: TRBD2 (6 bases). Germline lookup yields CDR1 LGHDT and CDR2 YNNKEL (reference sequence). The ends were cut back, 1 base at V and 2 bases at J, with 11 bases in the middle. The CDR3 has 15 amino acids. The CDR3 spells CASSQGGVEQETQYF. The CDR3 DNA sequence: TGTGCCAGCAGCCAAGGGGGGGTTGAACAAGAGACCCAGTACTTC.

The V call is TRBV5-1, the J call TRBJ1-2; D is possibly TRBD1 (5 bases). V was pared by 1 base and J by 4 bases, with 11 bases between. Germline CDR1 and CDR2: SGHRS and YFSETQ. CDR3 length: 14 residues. The CDR3 region is CASSLIHRRYGYTF. The CDR3 DNA sequence: TGCGCCAGCAGCTTGATCCACAGGCGCTATGGCTACACCTTC.